This is a list of T cell receptor beta chains from one sample in a study of Ad26.COV2.S vaccination and SARS-CoV-2 variants. This table comes from immunoSEQ multiplex PCR, and its TCRdb copy is limited to in-frame clones, with some not included. This table has about 350,000 clones, approximately 86% appearing once. Sequences were derived from peripheral blood, sampled in a trial of Ad26.COV2.S vaccine versus placebo. Receptor source: a person aged 18 to 59 who received the Ad26.COV2.S COVID-19 vaccine or a placebo. CDR3s include the opening cysteine and the closing phenylalanine or tryptophan. Fields, in order: clone size, J gene, CDR3 length, V gene, D gene, CDR3 protein, CDR3 DNA. D genes are given only for firm matches. Clone sizes are given selectively: once, few, many, or a class where the clone is expanded.

clone size: -; J gene: TRBJ1-4; CDR3 length: 15; V gene: TRBV25-1; D gene: TRBD1; CDR3 protein: CASSDTGGTNEKLFF; CDR3 DNA: TGTGCCAGCAGTGATACAGGGGGAACTAATGAAAAACTGTTTTTT
clone size: once; J gene: TRBJ1-3; CDR3 length: 13; V gene: TRBV18; D gene: -; CDR3 protein: CASSPNSGNTIYF; CDR3 DNA: TGTGCCAGCTCACCAAACTCTGGAAACACCATATATTTT
clone size: -; J gene: TRBJ1-2; CDR3 length: 16; V gene: TRBV19; D gene: TRBD1; CDR3 protein: CASSASGQGRNYGYTF; CDR3 DNA: TGTGCCAGTAGTGCCTCGGGACAGGGGCGCAACTATGGCTACACCTTC
clone size: -; J gene: TRBJ2-2; CDR3 length: 14; V gene: TRBV19; D gene: TRBD2; CDR3 protein: CASSTGLEAGELFF; CDR3 DNA: TGTGCCAGTAGTACCGGACTAGAGGCCGGGGAGCTGTTTTTT
clone size: once; J gene: TRBJ2-1; CDR3 length: 18; V gene: TRBV7-9; D gene: TRBD2; CDR3 protein: CASSPRMQGPSGLNEQFF; CDR3 DNA: TGTGCCAGCAGCCCTAGGATGCAGGGCCCTAGCGGGCTCAATGAGCAGTTCTTC
clone size: -; J gene: TRBJ1-1; CDR3 length: 15; V gene: TRBV28; D gene: -; CDR3 protein: CASSLPSMGNTEAFF; CDR3 DNA: TGTGCCAGCAGTTTACCCAGTATGGGCAACACTGAAGCTTTCTTT
clone size: -; J gene: TRBJ2-2; CDR3 length: 12; V gene: TRBV29-1; D gene: TRBD1; CDR3 protein: CSVVQGTGELFF; CDR3 DNA: TGCAGCGTGGTACAGGGGACCGGGGAGCTGTTTTTT
clone size: -; J gene: TRBJ1-2; CDR3 length: 13; V gene: TRBV28; D gene: -; CDR3 protein: CASSLFRDYGYTF; CDR3 DNA: TGTGCCAGCAGTTTATTTAGGGACTATGGCTACACCTTC
clone size: -; J gene: TRBJ1-1; CDR3 length: 14; V gene: TRBV5-4; D gene: -; CDR3 protein: CASSSRGSSTEAFF; CDR3 DNA: TGTGCCAGCAGCTCAAGGGGGTCGAGCACTGAAGCTTTCTTT
clone size: -; J gene: TRBJ2-4; CDR3 length: 13; V gene: TRBV6-5; D gene: TRBD2; CDR3 protein: CASRSGGASIQYF; CDR3 DNA: TGTGCCAGCAGATCCGGGGGGGCCAGCATTCAGTACTTC
clone size: few; J gene: TRBJ1-6; CDR3 length: 16; V gene: TRBV7-7; D gene: -; CDR3 protein: CASGRQEGSYNSPLHF; CDR3 DNA: TGTGCCAGCGGACGTCAGGAAGGGTCCTATAATTCACCCCTCCACTTT
clone size: -; J gene: TRBJ1-2; CDR3 length: 15; V gene: TRBV12-5; D gene: TRBD1; CDR3 protein: CASGFGTGGGYGYTF; CDR3 DNA: TGTGCTAGTGGTTTCGGGACAGGGGGCGGCTATGGCTACACCTTC
clone size: -; J gene: TRBJ2-3; CDR3 length: 15; V gene: TRBV5-1; D gene: -; CDR3 protein: CASSLVAGATDTQYF; CDR3 DNA: TGCGCCAGCAGCCTAGTGGCCGGGGCCACAGATACGCAGTATTTT
clone size: -; J gene: TRBJ2-7; CDR3 length: 15; V gene: TRBV7-2; D gene: TRBD2; CDR3 protein: CASSLRTSGLYEQYF; CDR3 DNA: TGTGCCAGCAGCTTGCGGACTAGCGGGCTTTACGAGCAGTACTTC
clone size: -; J gene: TRBJ2-7; CDR3 length: 16; V gene: TRBV18; D gene: -; CDR3 protein: CASSPAMAGSSYEQYF; CDR3 DNA: TGTGCCAGCTCACCCGCTATGGCAGGGAGCTCCTACGAGCAGTACTTC
clone size: -; J gene: TRBJ1-3; CDR3 length: 14; V gene: TRBV7-2; D gene: -; CDR3 protein: CASSASPIGNTIYF; CDR3 DNA: TGTGCCAGCAGCGCCAGTCCAATCGGAAACACCATATATTTT
clone size: -; J gene: TRBJ1-5; CDR3 length: 14; V gene: TRBV10-3; D gene: -; CDR3 protein: CAISQGTGNQPQHF; CDR3 DNA: TGTGCCATCAGTCAGGGGACGGGCAATCAGCCCCAGCATTTT
clone size: -; J gene: TRBJ1-5; CDR3 length: 15; V gene: TRBV28; D gene: TRBD1; CDR3 protein: CASRPGTGGREPQHF; CDR3 DNA: TGTGCCAGCCGTCCCGGGACAGGGGGGCGAGAGCCCCAGCATTTT
clone size: -; J gene: TRBJ2-5; CDR3 length: 21; V gene: TRBV4-2; D gene: TRBD2; CDR3 protein: CASSHMPLGTSGGPTQETQYF; CDR3 DNA: TGTGCCAGCAGCCACATGCCCTTAGGGACTAGCGGGGGGCCCACCCAAGAGACCCAGTACTTC
clone size: -; J gene: TRBJ1-5; CDR3 length: 13; V gene: TRBV4-2; D gene: -; CDR3 protein: CASSPGGYQPQHF; CDR3 DNA: TGTGCCAGCAGCCCGGGGGGTTATCAGCCCCAGCATTTT
clone size: -; J gene: TRBJ2-2; CDR3 length: 14; V gene: TRBV7-2; D gene: -; CDR3 protein: CASSLTGEGGELFF; CDR3 DNA: TGTGCCAGCAGCTTAACGGGAGAAGGCGGGGAGCTGTTTTTT
clone size: -; J gene: TRBJ2-3; CDR3 length: 13; V gene: TRBV28; D gene: -; CDR3 protein: CASRTGFPDTQYF; CDR3 DNA: TGTGCCAGCAGAACAGGGTTTCCAGATACGCAGTATTTT
clone size: once; J gene: TRBJ2-5; CDR3 length: 14; V gene: TRBV27; D gene: -; CDR3 protein: CASSPRQRAETQYF; CDR3 DNA: TGTGCCAGCAGTCCAAGACAAAGGGCAGAGACCCAGTACTTC
clone size: -; J gene: TRBJ2-3; CDR3 length: 15; V gene: TRBV27; D gene: TRBD2; CDR3 protein: CASSYGSGASGTQYF; CDR3 DNA: TGTGCCAGCAGTTATGGTAGCGGGGCGTCAGGTACGCAGTATTTT
clone size: -; J gene: TRBJ1-1; CDR3 length: 15; V gene: TRBV27; D gene: TRBD1; CDR3 protein: CASSSAGTGVQGAFF; CDR3 DNA: TGTGCCAGCAGTTCCGCCGGGACAGGGGTTCAGGGAGCTTTCTTT
clone size: -; J gene: TRBJ2-7; CDR3 length: 17; V gene: TRBV5-4; D gene: -; CDR3 protein: CASSAVPDREGNYEQYF; CDR3 DNA: TGTGCCAGCAGCGCGGTGCCAGACAGGGAGGGCAACTACGAGCAGTACTTC
clone size: many; J gene: TRBJ2-1; CDR3 length: 16; V gene: TRBV5-4; D gene: -; CDR3 protein: CASSPSSGQSYNEQFF; CDR3 DNA: TGTGCCAGCAGCCCGTCCAGTGGACAGAGCTACAATGAGCAGTTCTTC
clone size: -; J gene: TRBJ2-3; CDR3 length: 13; V gene: TRBV29-1; D gene: TRBD1; CDR3 protein: CSAQGPSTDTQYF; CDR3 DNA: TGCAGCGCACAGGGGCCGAGCACAGATACGCAGTATTTT
clone size: -; J gene: TRBJ1-5; CDR3 length: 14; V gene: TRBV7-2; D gene: TRBD1; CDR3 protein: CASSQGQGGQPQHF; CDR3 DNA: TGTGCCAGCAGCCAGGGACAGGGCGGGCAGCCCCAGCATTTT
clone size: -; J gene: TRBJ2-3; CDR3 length: 16; V gene: TRBV3-1/TRBV3-2; D gene: TRBD2; CDR3 protein: CASSPGLAGGADTQYF; CDR3 DNA: TGTGCCAGCAGCCCGGGACTAGCGGGAGGGGCAGATACGCAGTATTTT